This T cell receptor beta chain stems from a study of T cell repertoires in cytomegalovirus infection. The wider study: CMV epitopes, recently identified HLA-C-restricted and well-studied HLA-B-restricted, were used.

Study-wide findings and caveats: The study identified carriers of CMV plus the relevant HLA from cumulative public TCR beta family frequency. HLA-C-restricted CMV-specific TCR beta clonotypes prevailed in the ex vivo response.

The CDR3 runs to 15 residues. Germline-derived CDR1 and CDR2 are DFQATT and SNEGSKA (reference sequence). The trim removed 6 bases at V and 5 bases at J, leaving 9 bases unmatched. TCRdb called the reads again in MiXCR, with one record for every CDR3 protein. This sample has fewer than 350,000 distinct CDR3 sequences, with almost 30% found just once. On this clonotype: Its antigen is unidentified.

The rearrangement joins TRBV20-1 to TRBJ2-5; 13 positions agree with TRBD2. This clonotype was obtained from a human donor in good health (CMV status not recorded). Some clones in this sample may be carry-over from other donors' samples. Specimen: cultured PBMCs, collected from culture after CMV antigen stimulation. CDR3 region: CSAYTSGRAEETQYF. In nucleotides, the CDR3 is TGCAGTGCCTACACTAGCGGGAGGGCCGAGGAGACCCAGTACTTC.